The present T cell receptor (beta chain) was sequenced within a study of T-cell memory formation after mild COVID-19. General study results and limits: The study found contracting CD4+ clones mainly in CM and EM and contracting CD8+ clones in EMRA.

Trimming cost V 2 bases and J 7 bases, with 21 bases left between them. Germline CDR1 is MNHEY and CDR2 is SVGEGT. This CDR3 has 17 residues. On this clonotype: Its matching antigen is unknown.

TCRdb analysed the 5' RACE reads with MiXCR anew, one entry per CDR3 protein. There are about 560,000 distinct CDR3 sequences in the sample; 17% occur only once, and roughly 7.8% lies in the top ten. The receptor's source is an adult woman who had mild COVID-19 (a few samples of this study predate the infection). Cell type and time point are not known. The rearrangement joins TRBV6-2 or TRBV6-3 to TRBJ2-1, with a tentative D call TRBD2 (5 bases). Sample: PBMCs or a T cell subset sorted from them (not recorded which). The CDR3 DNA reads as TGTGCCAGCAGTTACGTCCCTAGCAAGAAAGCCGGAAATGAGCAGTTCTTC. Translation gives CASSYVPSKKAGNEQFF.